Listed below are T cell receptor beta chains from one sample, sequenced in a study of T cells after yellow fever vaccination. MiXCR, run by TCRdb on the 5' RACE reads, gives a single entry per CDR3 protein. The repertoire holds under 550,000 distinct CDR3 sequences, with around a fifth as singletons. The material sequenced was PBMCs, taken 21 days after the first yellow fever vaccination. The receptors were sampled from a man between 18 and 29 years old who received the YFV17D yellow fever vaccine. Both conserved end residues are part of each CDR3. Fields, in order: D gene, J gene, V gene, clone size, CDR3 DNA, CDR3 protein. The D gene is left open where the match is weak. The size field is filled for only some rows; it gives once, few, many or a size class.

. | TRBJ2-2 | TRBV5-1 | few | TGCGCCAGCAGCTTGCTTGAAGGCGGGGAGCTGTTTTTT | CASSLLEGGELFF
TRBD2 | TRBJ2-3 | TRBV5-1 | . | TGCGCCAGCAGCACCGGGACTAGCGGTCGTGGAGATACGCAGTATTTT | CASSTGTSGRGDTQYF
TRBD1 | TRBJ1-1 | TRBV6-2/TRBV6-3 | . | TGTGCCAGCAGTTACCCCGGGACAGTGAAAAACACTGAAGCTTTCTTT | CASSYPGTVKNTEAFF
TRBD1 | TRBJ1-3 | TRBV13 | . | TGTGCCAGCAGCCGACAGGGAAGTTCAGCTGGAAACACCATATATTTT | CASSRQGSSAGNTIYF
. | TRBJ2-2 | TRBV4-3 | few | TGCGCCAGCAGCCAAGCCCCAGGGACCGCCGGGGAGCTGTTTTTT | CASSQAPGTAGELFF
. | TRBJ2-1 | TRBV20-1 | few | TGCAGTGCTAGCCGGGGGCACTACAATGAGCAGTTCTTC | CSASRGHYNEQFF
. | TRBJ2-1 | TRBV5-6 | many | TGTGCCAGCAGCTTGGGGGCGGGTGCTGAGCAGTTCTTC | CASSLGAGAEQFF
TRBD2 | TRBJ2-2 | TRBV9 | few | TGTGCCAGCAGCGCCTTGACTAGCGGGGACTACACCGGGGAGCTGTTTTTT | CASSALTSGDYTGELFF
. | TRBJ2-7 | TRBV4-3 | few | TGCGCCAGCAGCCAAGACAGCCGCGGGCGGTCTTATGGGGAGCAGTACTTC | CASSQDSRGRSYGEQYF
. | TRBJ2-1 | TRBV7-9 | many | TGTGCCAGCAGCTTAGATCAGGGAGGGTTCTTC | CASSLDQGGFF
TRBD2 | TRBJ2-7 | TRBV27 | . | TGTGCCAGCAGTCCGGGGACTAGCGGGGTTTCCTACGAGCAGTACTTC | CASSPGTSGVSYEQYF
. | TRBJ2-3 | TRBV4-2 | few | TGTGCCAGCAGCCCGGGGAGTGGGCTGCACTTCACAGATACGCAGTATTTT | CASSPGSGLHFTDTQYF
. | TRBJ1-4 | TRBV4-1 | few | TGCGCCAGCAGCCAAGAAGCTGAAAAACTGTTTTTT | CASSQEAEKLFF
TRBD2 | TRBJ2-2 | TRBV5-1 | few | TGCGCCAGCAGCTTGGTGGGGGGGACGGACACCGGGGAGCTGTTTTTT | CASSLVGGTDTGELFF
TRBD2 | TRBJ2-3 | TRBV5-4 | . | TGTGCCAGCAGCTTGAAGACTAGCGGGGGTGATACGCAGTATTTT | CASSLKTSGGDTQYF
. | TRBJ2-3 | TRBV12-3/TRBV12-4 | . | TGTGCCAGCAGACGCCGTAGAGGGCCCGACACAGATACGCAGTATTTT | CASRRRRGPDTDTQYF
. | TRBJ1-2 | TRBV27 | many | TGTGCCAGCAGCCTGACGGGAAACTATGGCTACACCTTC | CASSLTGNYGYTF
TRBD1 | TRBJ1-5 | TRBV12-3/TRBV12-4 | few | TGTGCCAGCAGTCCAGGACAGGTGGGCTTTGGAGAGCCCCAGCATTTT | CASSPGQVGFGEPQHF
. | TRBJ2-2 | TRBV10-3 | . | TGTGCCATCAGTGGGGGCTTCGTTTTCGGGGAGCTGTTTTTT | CAISGGFVFGELFF
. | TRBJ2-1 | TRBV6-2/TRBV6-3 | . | TGTGCCAGCAGGACTAAAGGGCTTAGCGGTCCGGGCAATGAGCAGTTCTTC | CASRTKGLSGPGNEQFF
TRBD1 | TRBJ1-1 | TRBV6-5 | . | TGTGCCAGCAGTTACCCGGGACAGACCACTGAAGCTTTCTTT | CASSYPGQTTEAFF
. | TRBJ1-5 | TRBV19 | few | TGTGCCAGTGAATCTCAGGGATTTGGCAATCAGCCCCAGCATTTT | CASESQGFGNQPQHF
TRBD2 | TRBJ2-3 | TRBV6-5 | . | TGTGCCAGCAGTTACTGGACTAGCGGGGCCCAGTATTTT | CASSYWTSGAQYF
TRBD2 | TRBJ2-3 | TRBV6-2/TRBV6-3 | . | TGTGCCAGCAGGGACATCTCGCTAGCGGGGGGGCGTGCAGATACGCAGTATTTT | CASRDISLAGGRADTQYF
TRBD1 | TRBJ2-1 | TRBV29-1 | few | TGCAGCGGCGGACAGGGGGCCGATGAGCAGTTCTTC | CSGGQGADEQFF
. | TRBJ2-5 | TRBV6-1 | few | TGTGCCAGCAGCCTCCCGGGGAGAAAAGAGACCCAGTACTTC | CASSLPGRKETQYF
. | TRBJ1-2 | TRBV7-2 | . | TGTGCCAGCAGCTTAGTCAGCGATGGCTACACCTTC | CASSLVSDGYTF
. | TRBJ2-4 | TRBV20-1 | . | TGCAGTGCTAGAGACGGGGGTAGTCTCATTCAGTACTTC | CSARDGGSLIQYF
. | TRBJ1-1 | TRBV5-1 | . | TGCGCCAGCAGCTCGGTACCCCCGAACACTGAAGCTTTCTTT | CASSSVPPNTEAFF
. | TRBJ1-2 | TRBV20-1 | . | TGCAGTGCTAGAGATCCCACAGCTGGGGGGTTTGGCGGCTACACCTTC | CSARDPTAGGFGGYTF
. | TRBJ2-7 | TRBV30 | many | TGTGCCTGGAGTGCTGGACTCCCAGTGATTTACGAGCAGTACTTC | CAWSAGLPVIYEQYF
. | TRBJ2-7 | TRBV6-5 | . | TGTGCCAGCAGTTACGGAGGGGGCGGCTCCTACGAGCAGTACTTC | CASSYGGGGSYEQYF
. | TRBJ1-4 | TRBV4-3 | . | TGCGCCAGCAGCCGTAGTATTACTAATGAAAAACTGTTTTTT | CASSRSITNEKLFF
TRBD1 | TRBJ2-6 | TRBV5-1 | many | TGCGCCAGCAGACCAGGGGGCGCCTCTGGGGCCAACGTCCTGACTTTC | CASRPGGASGANVLTF
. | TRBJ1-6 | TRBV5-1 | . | TGCGCCAGCAAGGTCGAGGATTCACCCCTCCACTTT | CASKVEDSPLHF
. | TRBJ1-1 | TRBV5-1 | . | TGCGCCAGCAGCTGGCTCCAAAGTGATACTGAAGCTTTCTTT | CASSWLQSDTEAFF
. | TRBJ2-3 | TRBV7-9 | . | TGTGCCAGCAGCTCCCGCATGGATAGGAGCACAGATACGCAGTATTTT | CASSSRMDRSTDTQYF
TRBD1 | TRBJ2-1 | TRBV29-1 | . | TGCAGCGTTGATGAGGGGGCGGATGAGCAGTTCTTC | CSVDEGADEQFF
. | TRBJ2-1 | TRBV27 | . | TGTGCCAGCAGTTTATCCGGCCGGGGCAATGAGCAGTTCTTC | CASSLSGRGNEQFF
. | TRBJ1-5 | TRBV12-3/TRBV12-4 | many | TGTGCCAGCAGTTTCGACAATCAGCCCCAGCATTTT | CASSFDNQPQHF
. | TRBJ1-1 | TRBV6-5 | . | TGTGCCAGCAGTCTACGAGGGACTGGCACTGAAGCTTTCTTT | CASSLRGTGTEAFF
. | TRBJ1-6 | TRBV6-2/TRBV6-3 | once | TGTGCCAGCAGCAGGACAGACTATTCACCCCTCCACTTT | CASSRTDYSPLHF
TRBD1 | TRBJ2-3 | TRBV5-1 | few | TGCGCCAGCAGCTTAGGACAGGGGGGGGAACATACGCAGTATTTT | CASSLGQGGEHTQYF